The 8 T cell receptor beta chains below were found in one sample sequenced in a study of OX40 agonist ivuxolimab in advanced cancers. Generated by immunoSEQ multiplex PCR, the TCRdb table keeps only in-frame clones and is missing some. The sample holds some 21,000 clones, more than 60% seen once. The sample was CD4+ or CD8+ T cells sorted from blood, taken in a trial of the OX40 agonist ivuxolimab. The receptors stem from an adult with an advanced solid tumor such as melanoma, head and neck, liver or kidney cancer.

The gene calls are TRBV7-9 and TRBJ1-1; D uncertain. The CDR3 is 10 amino acids. V was cut by 3 bases and J by 7 bases, with 3 bases left in between. The germline V gene has CDR1 SEHNR and CDR2 FQNEAQ (reference sequence). Here the CDR3 DNA reads TGTGCCAGCAGCTTCCTTGAAGCTTTCTTT. It specifies CASSFLEAFF.

V is TRBV7-8 and J is TRBJ2-2, with D maybe TRBD1 (5 bases). Germline CDR1 and CDR2: SGHVS and FQNEAQ. Trimming took 4 bases from V and 6 from J, leaving 12 bases between them. The CDR3 is 14 amino acids. For the CDR3, the DNA is TGTGCCAGCAGCTCTTTCAGGGCGGCCGGGGAGCTGTTTTTT. Encoded protein: CASSSFRAAGELFF.

The J gene is TRBJ2-3, the V gene TRBV5-1, with 7 bases fitting TRBD1. This CDR3 has 16 amino acids. Per the germline V gene, CDR1 is SGHRS and CDR2 is YFSETQ. V lost 1 base and J lost 0; bases outside the gene matches: 5. CDR3 sequence (DNA): TGCGCCAGCAGCTTGCAGGGACAGACTAGCACAGATACGCAGTATTTT. This codes for CASSLQGQTSTDTQYF. Together with reference TRBV5-1 and TRBJ2-3, the CDR3 gives the full variable domain: KAGVTQTPRYLIKTRGQQVTLSCSPISGHRSVSWYQQTPGQGLQFLFEYFSETQRNKGNFPGRFSGRQFSNSRSEMNVSTLELGDSALYLCASSLQGQTSTDTQYFGPGTRLTVL.

The rearrangement links TRBV28 to TRBJ2-7, with 7 positions matching TRBD1. The CDR3 runs to 13 residues. The V gene's germline CDR1 is MDHEN and CDR2 SYDVKM. V was pared by 8 bases and J by 7 bases, with 11 bases of the junction left unmatched. The chain's CDR3 is CASSAGGIDEQYF. CDR3 coding DNA: TGTGCCAGCTCGGCAGGGGGAATCGATGAGCAGTACTTC.

V and J are TRBV11-3 and TRBJ2-3, with a possible D match to TRBD2 (5 bases). The CDR3 extends over 13 amino acids. Germline CDR1 reads SGHNT; CDR2 reads YENEEA. V shed 5 bases and J shed 6 bases, with 12 bases lying between them. The CDR3 reads CASSPGLRDTQYF. In DNA form, the CDR3 reads TGTGCCAGCAGCCCTGGACTGAGGGATACGCAGTATTTT.

Only one count was recorded for this clone. The chain uses TRBV5-6 and TRBJ2-1; D perhaps matches TRBD1 (5 bases). Germline V lookup: CDR1 SGHDT, CDR2 YYEEEE. With 2 bases removed from V and 8 bases from J, the gap between germline ends came to 11 bases. CDR3 length: 13 residues. CDR3: CASSFGRADEQFF. For the CDR3, the DNA is TGTGCCAGCAGCTTCGGCAGGGCCGATGAGCAGTTCTTC.

This chain connects TRBV28 to TRBJ2-3; 8 nucleotides agree with TRBD2. The germline gives CDR1 MDHEN, CDR2 SYDVKM. V lost 5 bases to trimming and J lost 4 bases; unmatched junction nucleotides: 11. CDR3 length: 16 amino acids. DNA of the CDR3: TGTGCCAGCAGTACTAGCGGCCTTGGGGAAGCAGATACGCAGTATTTT. Translated: CASSTSGLGEADTQYF.

This clone showed up just once. This chain uses TRBV6-5 with TRBJ2-2; D is perhaps TRBD1 or TRBD2 (5 bases each). CDR3 length: 14 residues. Trimming left V 6 bases short and J 5 bases short, with 13 bases between. Looked up from germline, CDR1 is MNHEY and CDR2 is SVGAGI. CDR3 region: CASSPSEGTGELFF. Written as DNA, the CDR3 is TGTGCCAGCAGCCCCTCAGAGGGGACCGGGGAGCTGTTTTTT.